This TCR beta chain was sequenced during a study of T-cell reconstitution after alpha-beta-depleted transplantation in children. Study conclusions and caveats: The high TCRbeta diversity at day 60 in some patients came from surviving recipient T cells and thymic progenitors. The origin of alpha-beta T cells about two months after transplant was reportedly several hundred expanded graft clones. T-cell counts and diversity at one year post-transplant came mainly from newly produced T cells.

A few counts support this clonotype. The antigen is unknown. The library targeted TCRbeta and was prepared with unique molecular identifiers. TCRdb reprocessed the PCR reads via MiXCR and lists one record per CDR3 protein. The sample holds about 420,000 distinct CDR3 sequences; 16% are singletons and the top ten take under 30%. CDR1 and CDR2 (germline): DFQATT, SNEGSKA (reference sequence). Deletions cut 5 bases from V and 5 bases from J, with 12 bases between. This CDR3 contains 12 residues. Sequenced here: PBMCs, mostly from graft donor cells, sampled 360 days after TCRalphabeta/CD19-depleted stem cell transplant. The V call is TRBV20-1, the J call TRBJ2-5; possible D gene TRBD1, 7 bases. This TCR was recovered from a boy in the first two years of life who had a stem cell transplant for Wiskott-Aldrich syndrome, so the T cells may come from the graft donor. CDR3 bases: TGCAGTGCTCCGACAGGGAGGGAGACCCAGTACTTC. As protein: CSAPTGRETQYF.